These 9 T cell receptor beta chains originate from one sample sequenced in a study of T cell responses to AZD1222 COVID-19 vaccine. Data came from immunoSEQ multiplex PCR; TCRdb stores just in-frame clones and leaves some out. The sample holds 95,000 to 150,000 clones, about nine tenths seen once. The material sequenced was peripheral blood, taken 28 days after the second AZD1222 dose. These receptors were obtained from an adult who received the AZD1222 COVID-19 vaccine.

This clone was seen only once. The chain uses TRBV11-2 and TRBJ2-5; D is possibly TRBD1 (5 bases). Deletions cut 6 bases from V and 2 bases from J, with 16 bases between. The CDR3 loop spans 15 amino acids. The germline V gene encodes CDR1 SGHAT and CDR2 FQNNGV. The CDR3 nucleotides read TGTGCCAGCAGTCATGGACAACCTTCTCAAGAGACCCAGTACTTC. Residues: CASSHGQPSQETQYF. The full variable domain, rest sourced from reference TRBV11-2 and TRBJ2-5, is EAGVAQSPRYKIIEKRQSVAFWCNPISGHATLYWYQQILGQGPKLLIQFQNNGVVDDSQLPKDRFSAERLKGVDSTLKIQPAKLEDSAVYLCASSHGQPSQETQYFGPGTRLLVL.

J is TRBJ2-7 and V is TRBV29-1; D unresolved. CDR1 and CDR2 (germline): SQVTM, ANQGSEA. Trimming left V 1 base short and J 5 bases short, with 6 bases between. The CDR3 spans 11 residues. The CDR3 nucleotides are TGCAGCGTTGAAGGTCCAGACGAGCAGTACTTC. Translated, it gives CSVEGPDEQYF.

The CDR3 sequence is CSVEEVGKVYGYTF. The CDR3, as DNA: TGCAGCGTTGAAGAAGTTGGGAAGGTCTATGGCTACACCTTC. V usage is TRBV29-1 and J usage is TRBJ1-2; D remains unclear. The CDR3 is made up of 14 amino acids. Germline values: CDR1 SQVTM, CDR2 ANQGSEA. Trimming shortened V by 0 bases and J by 4 bases, and 12 bases separated the two germline ends.

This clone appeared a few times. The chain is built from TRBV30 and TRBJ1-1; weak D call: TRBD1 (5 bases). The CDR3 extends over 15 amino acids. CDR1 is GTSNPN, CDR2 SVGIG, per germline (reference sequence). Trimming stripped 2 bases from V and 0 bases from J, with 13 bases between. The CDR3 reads CAWSWGRPMNTEAFF. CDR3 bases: TGTGCCTGGAGTTGGGGCCGGCCGATGAACACTGAAGCTTTCTTT.

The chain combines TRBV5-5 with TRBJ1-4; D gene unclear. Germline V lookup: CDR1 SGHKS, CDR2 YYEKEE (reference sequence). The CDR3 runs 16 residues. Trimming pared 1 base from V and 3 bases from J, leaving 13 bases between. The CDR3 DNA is TGTGCCAGCAGCTTGTCCGGGCGGTTACCTAATGAAAAACTGTTTTTT. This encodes CASSLSGRLPNEKLFF.

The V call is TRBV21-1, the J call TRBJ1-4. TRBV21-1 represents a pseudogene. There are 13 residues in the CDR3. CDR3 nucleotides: TGTGCCAGCCCCACGGCGGGTGATGAAAAACTGTTTTTT. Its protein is CASPTAGDEKLFF.

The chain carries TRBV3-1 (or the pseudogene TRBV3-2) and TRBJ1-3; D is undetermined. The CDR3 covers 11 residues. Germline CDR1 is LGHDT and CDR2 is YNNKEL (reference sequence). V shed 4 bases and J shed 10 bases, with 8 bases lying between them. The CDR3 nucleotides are TGTGCCAGCAGCCCCGGGAGGACCATATATTTT. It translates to CASSPGRTIYF.

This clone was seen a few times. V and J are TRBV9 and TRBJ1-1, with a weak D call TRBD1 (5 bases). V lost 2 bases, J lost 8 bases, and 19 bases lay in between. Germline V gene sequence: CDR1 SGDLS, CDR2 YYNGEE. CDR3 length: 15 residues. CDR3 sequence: CASSVIGVRGGEAFF. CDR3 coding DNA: TGTGCCAGCAGCGTGATTGGGGTCCGCGGGGGAGAAGCTTTCTTT. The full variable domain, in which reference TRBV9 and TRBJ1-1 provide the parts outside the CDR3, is DSGVTQTPKHLITATGQRVTLRCSPRSGDLSVYWYQQSLDQGLQFLIQYYNGEERAKGNILERFSAQQFPDLHSELNLSSLELGDSALYFCASSVIGVRGGEAFFGQGTRLTVV.

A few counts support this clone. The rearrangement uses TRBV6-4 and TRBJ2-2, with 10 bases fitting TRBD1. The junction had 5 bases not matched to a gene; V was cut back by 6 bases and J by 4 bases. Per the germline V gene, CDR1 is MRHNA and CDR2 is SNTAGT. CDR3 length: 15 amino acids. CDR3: CASRRDRGSTGELFF. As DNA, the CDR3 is TGTGCCAGCAGGAGGGACAGGGGATCCACCGGGGAGCTGTTTTTT.